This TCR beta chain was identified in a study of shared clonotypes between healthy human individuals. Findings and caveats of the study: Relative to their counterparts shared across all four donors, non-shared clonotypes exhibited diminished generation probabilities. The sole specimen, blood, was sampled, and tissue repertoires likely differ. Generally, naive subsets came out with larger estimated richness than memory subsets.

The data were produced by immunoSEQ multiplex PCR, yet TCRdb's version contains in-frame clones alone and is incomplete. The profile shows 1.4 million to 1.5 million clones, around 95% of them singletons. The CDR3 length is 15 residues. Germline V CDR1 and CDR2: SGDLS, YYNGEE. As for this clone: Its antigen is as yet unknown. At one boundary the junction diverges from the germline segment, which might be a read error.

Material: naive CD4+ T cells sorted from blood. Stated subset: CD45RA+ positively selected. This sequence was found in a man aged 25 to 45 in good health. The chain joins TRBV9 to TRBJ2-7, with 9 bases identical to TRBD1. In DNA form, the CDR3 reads TGTGCCAGCAGCGTAGCTGTGGACAGGGGCTACGAGCAGCACTTC. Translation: CASSVAVDRGYEQHF. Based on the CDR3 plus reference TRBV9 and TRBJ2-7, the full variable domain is DSGVTQTPKHLITATGQRVTLRCSPRSGDLSVYWYQQSLDQGLQFLIQYYNGEERAKGNILERFSAQQFPDLHSELNLSSLELGDSALYFCASSVAVDRGYEQHFGPGTRLTVT.